This paragraph reports one TCR beta chain. Deletions cut 9 bases from V and 5 bases from J, with 17 bases between. The CDR3 contains 13 residues. Germline values: CDR1 LNHDA, CDR2 SQIVND (reference sequence). The sample comes from a study of blood T cell repertoires in COVID-19. Background on the study: Samples came from the United States, Italy and Spain, spanning acute and convalescent COVID-19. T cells, B-cell-depleted T cells, or PBMCs provided the cDNA or gDNA that served as material.

Authors' data handling: Estimates of nucleated cell counts were drawn from the amplification of reference gene primers. Clones were read by immunoSEQ multiplex PCR, and TCRdb kept only the in-frame ones, dropping some. Clonal size and the V and J genes are those of that table, whereas D and trimming came from the DNA. The sample holds about 260,000 clones, about four fifths seen once. The clonotype originates from a woman aged 45 to 65 who had recovered from COVID-19. The chain is built from TRBV19 and TRBJ2-7, with a tentative D call TRBD2 (5 bases). The sample comprised peripheral blood. CDR3 nucleotide sequence: TGTGCCAGCCAATACAACGGGGTGGACGAGCAGTACTTC. Amino acids: CASQYNGVDEQYF.